This entry lists 30 T cell receptor beta chains sequenced from one sample in a study of shared clonotypes between healthy human individuals. The protocol was immunoSEQ multiplex PCR, while the TCRdb copy is restricted to in-frame clones and leaves out a portion. The sample lists about 2.5 million clones, 85% to 95% seen once, with approximately 0.41% in the top ten. The sample consisted of naive CD4+ T cells from PBMCs. Subset meaning: CD45RA+ positively selected. The receptors were sampled from a man aged 18 to 30 in good health. Some clones in this sample may be carry-over from other donors' samples.

J is TRBJ2-1 and V is TRBV4-1, with D hard to call. The CDR3 covers 15 residues. Germline V gives CDR1 MGHRA, CDR2 YSYEKL. V was shortened by 6 bases and J by 0 bases, with 12 bases between the two germline ends. The CDR3 nucleotides are TGCGCCAGCAGTCGCCACCCCGGCTCCTACAATGAGCAGTTCTTC. It codes for CASSRHPGSYNEQFF.

V and J are TRBV4-1 and TRBJ2-1; 14 nucleotides line up with TRBD2. Losses at the gene ends were 4 bases for V and 7 bases for J; bases not matched to a gene: 9. The CDR3 covers 17 residues. Germline CDR1 is MGHRA and CDR2 is YSYEKL. The chain's CDR3 is CASSRPGTSGSVNEQFF. In DNA, the CDR3 is TGCGCCAGCAGCCGACCCGGGACTAGCGGGAGTGTTAATGAGCAGTTCTTC.

With regard to this clone: The sample has other DNA sequences that encode this CDR3 too. This chain links TRBV7-3 with TRBJ2-3, with 14 bases matching TRBD2. The CDR3 consists of 16 residues. With 4 bases clipped from V and 5 bases from J, the junction kept 5 bases outside the gene matches. Germline V gives CDR1 SGHTA, CDR2 FQGTGA. The CDR3: CASSSGLAGAGDTQYF. DNA for the CDR3: TGTGCCAGCAGCTCGGGACTAGCGGGAGCGGGAGATACGCAGTATTTT.

The V and J genes are TRBV2 and TRBJ2-7; TRBD2 aligns across 9 bases. V lost 4 bases to trimming and J lost 5 bases; unmatched junction nucleotides: 6. Per the germline V gene, CDR1 is SNHLY and CDR2 is FYNNEI. This CDR3 has 14 residues. CDR3 sequence reads: CASSVSGSWDEQYF. The DNA of the CDR3 is TGTGCCAGCAGTGTTAGCGGGAGCTGGGACGAGCAGTACTTC.

This clone occurred once. The chain combines TRBV2 with TRBJ2-1, with D maybe TRBD1 (5 bases). The CDR3 loop spans 13 amino acids. V was trimmed by 7 bases and J by 3 bases, leaving 10 bases between them. From germline, CDR1 is SNHLY and CDR2 FYNNEI. CDR3 amino acids: CASTPTDYNEQFF. The DNA of the CDR3 is TGTGCCAGCACCCCGACAGACTACAATGAGCAGTTCTTC.

The chain combines TRBV6-1 with TRBJ2-5; weak D call: TRBD1 (6 bases). Germline V gene data show CDR1 as MNHNS and CDR2 as SASEGT. The CDR3 length is 13 residues. Trimming removed 6 bases from V and 2 bases from J, with 10 bases in between. The CDR3 here is CASRAGAQETQYF. The CDR3 bases are TGTGCCAGCAGAGCAGGGGCACAAGAGACCCAGTACTTC.

The chain carries TRBV29-1 and TRBJ2-3, with D possibly being TRBD1 or TRBD2 (5 bases each). This CDR3 is 14 amino acids long. The V gene's germline CDR1 is SQVTM and CDR2 ANQGSEA. V lost 4 bases to trimming and J lost 2 bases, with 13 bases between them. DNA for the CDR3: TGCAGCGTTGGGCCTGGGACCTACACAGATACGCAGTATTTT. Its translation: CSVGPGTYTDTQYF.

This clone came up a few times. The gene calls are TRBV10-1 and TRBJ2-2; D gene uncertain. Trimming removed 3 bases from V and 6 bases from J, with 8 bases in between. This CDR3 contains 13 residues. Germline V lookup: CDR1 WNHNN, CDR2 SYGVQD (reference sequence). CDR3 coding DNA: TGCGCCAGCAGTGATTTACAGCCCGGGGAGCTGTTTTTT. Translated, it gives CASSDLQPGELFF.

The V call is TRBV30, the J call TRBJ1-2, with D possibly being TRBD1 (5 bases). Between the trimmed V and J ends, which lost 4 bases and 5 bases, there was a span of 11 bases. CDR3 length: 12 residues. Per germline, CDR1 GTSNPN and CDR2 SVGIG (reference sequence). As DNA, the CDR3 is TGTGCCTGGAACAGGACCCCATATGGCTACACCTTC. This codes for CAWNRTPYGYTF.

V gene TRBV7-2 combines with J gene TRBJ2-7; D is possibly TRBD1 or TRBD2 (5 bases each). CDR3 length: 15 amino acids. Trimming cost V 5 bases and J 0 bases, with 14 bases left between them. The germline CDR1 and CDR2 sequences are SGHTA and FQGNSA. The DNA of the CDR3 is TGTGCCAGCAGCCAGGGATGGGGGAGCTCCTACGAGCAGTACTTC. Its translation: CASSQGWGSSYEQYF.

This clone came up once. The chain employs TRBV6-1 and TRBJ2-1, with a possible D match to TRBD2 (6 bases). CDR3 length equals 18 residues. The V end lost 3 bases, the J end lost 1 base, and 19 bases lay between the germline ends. The V gene's germline CDR1 is MNHNS and CDR2 SASEGT. The chain's CDR3 is CASSDPLGRLPSYNEQFF. CDR3 bases: TGTGCCAGCAGTGACCCCCTGGGGAGGTTACCTTCCTACAATGAGCAGTTCTTC.

The genes are TRBV7-2 and TRBJ2-3; 9 bases are shared with TRBD2. The V and J ends lost 2 bases and 4 bases, in that order; junction bases with no gene match: 4. CDR3 length equals 15 residues. Germline CDR1 and CDR2: SGHTA and FQGNSA. The CDR3 DNA reads as TGTGCCAGCAGCTTAATCGCGGGAGGGCCAGATACGCAGTATTTT. Translation gives CASSLIAGGPDTQYF.

The CDR3 loop is CASSYNRGTTNEKLFF. DNA of the CDR3: TGTGCCAGCAGTTATAACAGGGGAACAACTAATGAAAAACTGTTTTTT. The rearrangement links TRBV6-5 to TRBJ1-4; 7 bases are shared with TRBD1. There are 16 residues in the CDR3. Looked up from germline, CDR1 is MNHEY and CDR2 is SVGAGI. V dropped 3 bases and J dropped 0; count of bases not matched to a gene: 4.

The V and J genes are TRBV6-5 and TRBJ2-3; TRBD2 matches at 7 bases. The V segment lost 8 bases and the J segment 3 bases; nucleotides outside the gene matches: 11. The CDR3 spans 15 residues. Germline loops: CDR1 MNHEY, CDR2 SVGAGI. The CDR3 DNA sequence: TGTGCCAGCCGATCAGCTAGCGGCTATACAGATACGCAGTATTTT. This gives the protein CASRSASGYTDTQYF.

This clone showed up just once. This sequence joins TRBV6-5 and TRBJ2-7; D remains ambiguous. CDR1 is MNHEY and CDR2 is SVGAGI in the germline V gene. The germline V and J ends were trimmed by 0 bases and 5 bases, with 8 bases remaining between them. The CDR3 contains 13 residues. The CDR3 spells CASSYSRANEQYF. CDR3 sequence (DNA): TGTGCCAGCAGTTACTCAAGGGCAAACGAGCAGTACTTC.

This chain connects TRBV27 to TRBJ2-1; a possible D gene is TRBD2 (5 bases). V was shortened by 1 base and J by 3 bases, with 7 bases between the two germline ends. The CDR3 extends over 14 amino acids. In germline, CDR1 is MNHEY, CDR2 SMNVEV (reference sequence). The DNA of the CDR3 is TGTGCCAGCAGTTTATGGGGAGACTACAATGAGCAGTTCTTC. This sequence encodes CASSLWGDYNEQFF.

This clone was observed a single time. The gene calls are TRBV4-2 and TRBJ1-2, with D hard to call. The germline gives CDR1 LGHNA, CDR2 YNFKEQ. CDR3 size: 14 residues. Trimming pared 4 bases from V and 3 bases from J, leaving 12 bases between. DNA for the CDR3: TGTGCCAGCAGCCCTGGAGACGGTGACTATGGCTACACCTTC. Translated: CASSPGDGDYGYTF.

The V gene is TRBV11-3, the J gene TRBJ2-7, with D possibly matching TRBD1 (5 bases). The CDR3 contains 14 residues. Trimming pared 0 bases from V and 2 bases from J, leaving 8 bases between. The germline CDR1 and CDR2 sequences are SGHNT and YENEEA. CDR3 region: CASSLDVRAYEQYF. The CDR3 nucleotides read TGTGCCAGCAGCTTAGACGTCAGGGCCTACGAGCAGTACTTC.

The J gene is TRBJ2-1, the V gene TRBV28; 8 bases are a match to TRBD2. Per germline, CDR1 MDHEN and CDR2 SYDVKM. V lost 7 bases, J lost 1 base, and 3 bases stayed unmatched. CDR3 length equals 14 residues. CDR3 in DNA: TGTGCCAGCACACCGGGAGGGTCCTACAATGAGCAGTTCTTC. Protein: CASTPGGSYNEQFF.

The J gene is TRBJ2-7, the V gene TRBV2, with D hard to call. Germline V gene data show CDR1 as SNHLY and CDR2 as FYNNEI. CDR3 length equals 12 residues. Trimming pared 7 bases from V and 6 bases from J, leaving 13 bases between. CDR3 amino acids: CASTLPLREQYF. The CDR3 coding sequence is TGTGCCAGCACTCTGCCCCTTCGCGAGCAGTACTTC.

In its sample, this clone was seen once. The chain joins TRBV4-1 to TRBJ2-2, with 7 nucleotides matching TRBD1. The J segment lost 0 bases and the V segment lost 4 bases, leaving 8 bases of the junction unmatched. CDR3 length equals 17 residues. Germline V CDR1 and CDR2: MGHRA, YSYEKL. CDR3 DNA: TGCGCCAGCAGCCGTCAACCGGGACAGACGAACACCGGGGAGCTGTTTTTT. It codes for CASSRQPGQTNTGELFF.

The V and J genes are TRBV6-1 and TRBJ2-5, with TRBD1 identical over 7 bases. The CDR3 contains 12 residues. CDR1 is MNHNS and CDR2 is SASEGT in the germline V gene. V was clipped by 4 bases and J by 5 bases; unmatched bases: 1. As DNA, the CDR3 is TGTGCCAGCAGTGCGACAGGGGAGACCCAGTACTTC. This encodes CASSATGETQYF.

V is TRBV6-1 and J is TRBJ1-4; 9 nucleotides agree with TRBD1. The CDR3 has 12 amino acids. The J segment lost 15 bases and the V segment lost 6 bases, leaving 8 bases of the junction unmatched. The germline V gene encodes CDR1 MNHNS and CDR2 SASEGT. The CDR3 DNA reads as TGTGCCAGCAGCCAACAGGGGGCTTTGGTGTTTTTT. It is translated as CASSQQGALVFF.

The chain is built from TRBV7-9 and TRBJ2-2, with a weak D call TRBD2 (5 bases). V gave up 3 bases and J gave up 3 bases, with 14 bases separating them. The CDR3 sequence is 16 residues long. Germline lookup yields CDR1 SEHNR and CDR2 FQNEAQ (reference sequence). CDR3 bases: TGTGCCAGCAGCTTGGGAGCTACCCGAGACACCGGGGAGCTGTTTTTT. As protein: CASSLGATRDTGELFF.

The gene calls are TRBV29-1 and TRBJ2-3; D call uncertain. The CDR3 runs to 12 residues. V was clipped by 7 bases and J by 1 base, with 9 bases between them. Germline V CDR1 and CDR2: SQVTM, ANQGSEA. The CDR3 DNA follows: TGCAGCGAGAGAAAGGGCACAGATACGCAGTATTTT. As protein: CSERKGTDTQYF.

The chain combines TRBV7-8 with TRBJ2-3, with 10 bases aligning to TRBD2. The germline CDR1 and CDR2 sequences are SGHVS and FQNEAQ. There are 18 residues in the CDR3. After removal of 2 bases from V and 0 bases from J, the junction contained 8 bases not matched to a gene. CDR3: CASSLPIRTSGSTDTQYF. DNA of the CDR3: TGTGCCAGCAGCTTACCCATCCGGACTAGCGGTAGCACAGATACGCAGTATTTT.

The chain employs TRBV5-1 and TRBJ2-5; D may be TRBD1 (6 bases). This CDR3 spans 15 amino acids. V was clipped by 4 bases and J by 2 bases, with 15 bases between them. Germline V gene sequence: CDR1 SGHRS, CDR2 YFSETQ. The CDR3: CASSVSGTRQETQYF. The CDR3 nucleotides read TGCGCCAGCAGCGTGTCCGGGACAAGGCAAGAGACCCAGTACTTC.

J is TRBJ2-6 and V is TRBV4-2, with D possibly being TRBD2 (5 bases). The V gene lost 0 bases and the J gene lost 0 bases, with 12 bases spanning the gap. CDR3 size: 18 residues. Germline CDR1 LGHNA, CDR2 YNFKEQ. The CDR3 sequence: CASSQDRGEGSGANVLTF. In DNA form, the CDR3 reads TGTGCCAGCAGCCAAGATCGGGGAGAGGGCTCTGGGGCCAACGTCCTGACTTTC.

The rearrangement joins TRBV5-1 to TRBJ2-3, with 9 nucleotides matching TRBD2. V was pared by 2 bases and J by 4 bases, with 14 bases of the junction left unmatched. Germline CDR1 and CDR2: SGHRS and YFSETQ. The CDR3 has 18 amino acids. CDR3 coding DNA: TGCGCCAGCAGCTTCGGGGCGGGAGGGCCATTACGAGCAGATACGCAGTATTTT. Translation: CASSFGAGGPLRADTQYF.

This rearrangement joins TRBV19 to TRBJ2-2; D not resolved. Germline assignment: CDR1 LNHDA and CDR2 SQIVND (reference sequence). CDR3 length: 15 residues. Trimming shortened V by 1 base and J by 0 bases, and 6 bases separated the two germline ends. CDR3 loop: CASSIGLSNTGELFF. CDR3 DNA: TGTGCCAGTAGTATAGGTCTATCGAACACCGGGGAGCTGTTTTTT.